The next 11 T cell receptor beta chains were all read from a single sample in a study of cytomegalovirus exposure and HLA in healthy donors. Both 60 Vbeta primers and 13 Jbeta primers went into the PCR. Here immunoSEQ multiplex PCR was the method, and the copy in TCRdb shows in-frame clones only, minus some. The sample data list under 200,000 clones. Sequences were obtained from PBMCs. The receptor source for this set is a man aged 30-40 years in good health and CMV-seronegative.

The chain employs TRBV11-3 and TRBJ2-7; D call uncertain. V lost 4 bases to trimming and J lost 2 bases, with 6 bases between them. The CDR3 totals 12 residues. CDR1 and CDR2 (germline): SGHNT, YENEEA. This CDR3 is CASSSQAYEQYF. The CDR3 coding sequence is TGTGCCAGCAGCTCACAAGCCTACGAGCAGTACTTC.

This rearrangement joins TRBV6-6 to TRBJ2-1; 13 bases are shared with TRBD2. V shed 6 bases, J shed 8 bases, and the junction held 7 bases outside the gene matches. The germline gives CDR1 MNHNY, CDR2 SVGAGI (reference sequence). The CDR3 has 15 residues. The CDR3 loop reads CASRRGTSGNYEQFF. Written as DNA, the CDR3 is TGTGCCAGCAGAAGGGGGACTAGCGGGAACTATGAGCAGTTCTTC.

The gene calls are TRBV5-4 and TRBJ1-1; D remains unclear. Per germline, CDR1 SGHNT and CDR2 YYREEE (reference sequence). The V end was cut by 7 bases, the J end by 0 bases, with 13 bases between. The CDR3 is made up of 14 amino acids. CDR3 nucleotide sequence: TGTGCCAGCGAAAGTGGGAGGGTGAACACTGAAGCTTTCTTT. This encodes CASESGRVNTEAFF.

CDR3 region: CASSPRQGSPLHF. The CDR3 region has the DNA TGTGCCAGCAGTCCCCGCCAGGGGTCACCCCTCCACTTT. The chain links TRBV6-6 to TRBJ1-6; a weak D match, TRBD1 (6 bases). Looked up from germline, CDR1 is MNHNY and CDR2 is SVGAGI (reference sequence). Trimming removed 5 bases at V and 10 bases at J, with 12 bases between. This CDR3 is built from 13 residues.

The chain joins TRBV7-9 to TRBJ1-5; weak D call: TRBD1 (6 bases). This CDR3 has 16 amino acids. Deletions cut 5 bases from V and 4 bases from J, with 18 bases between. Germline V CDR1 and CDR2: SEHNR, FQNEAQ (reference sequence). In DNA, the CDR3 is TGTGCCAGCAGCCCCCCCTCGGGGCAGGGGAATCAGCCCCAGCATTTT. Its translation: CASSPPSGQGNQPQHF. The variable domain in full, completed from reference TRBV7-9 and TRBJ1-5, reads DTGVSQNPRHKITKRGQNVTFRCDPISEHNRLYWYRQTLGQGPEFLTYFQNEAQLEKSRLLSDRFSAERPKGSFSTLEIQRTEQGDSAMYLCASSPPSGQGNQPQHFGDGTRLSIL.

The genes are TRBV5-1 and TRBJ2-3, with a possible D match to TRBD2 (6 bases). Germline CDR1 is SGHRS and CDR2 is YFSETQ. V was clipped by 4 bases and J by 4 bases, with 19 bases between them. The CDR3 contains 16 residues. Here the CDR3 reads CASSGALGGGPDTQYF. The CDR3 coding sequence is TGCGCCAGCAGCGGAGCCCTTGGGGGAGGCCCAGATACGCAGTATTTT.

The chain carries TRBV5-5 and TRBJ2-3; 9 positions match TRBD2. The CDR3 extends over 16 amino acids. The germline V gene encodes CDR1 SGHKS and CDR2 YYEKEE (reference sequence). J gave up 0 bases and V 0 bases, and 2 bases lay outside the gene matches. The CDR3 DNA reads TGTGCCAGCAGCTTGGTCGCGGGGGGGAGCACAGATACGCAGTATTTT. As protein: CASSLVAGGSTDTQYF. The entire variable domain, with the rest obtained from reference TRBV5-5 and TRBJ2-3, is as follows: DAGVTQSPTHLIKTRGQQVTLRCSPISGHKSVSWYQQVLGQGPQFIFQYYEKEERGRGNFPDRFSARQFPNYSSELNVNALLLGDSALYLCASSLVAGGSTDTQYFGPGTRLTVL.

The V gene is TRBV19, the J gene TRBJ1-2, with 9 bases matching TRBD1. The CDR3 runs to 14 residues. With V trimmed by 6 bases and J by 5 bases, 7 bases remained unmatched. CDR1 and CDR2 from the germline V gene are LNHDA and SQIVND (reference sequence). CDR3 sequence reads: CASSDDRGDYGYTF. CDR3 in DNA: TGTGCCAGTAGCGACGACAGGGGGGATTATGGCTACACCTTC.

The rearrangement uses TRBV7-8 and TRBJ1-1, with 11 bases that match TRBD1. Germline V gene lookup returns CDR1 SGHVS and CDR2 FQNEAQ. Trimming took 5 bases from V and 2 from J; bases not matched to a gene: 4. This CDR3 comprises 15 residues. CDR3 residues: CASSAGTGGNTEAFF. As DNA, the CDR3 is TGTGCCAGCAGCGCGGGGACAGGGGGTAACACTGAAGCTTTCTTT.

This chain uses TRBV4-2 with TRBJ2-1, with TRBD2 matching over 10 bases. The CDR3 is made up of 16 amino acids. With V trimmed by 0 bases and J by 8 bases, 7 bases remained unmatched. Germline V gene lookup returns CDR1 LGHNA and CDR2 YNFKEQ. CDR3 DNA sequence: TGTGCCAGCAGCCAAGATGGGGCTAGCGGGGGTCATGAGCAGTTCTTC. Its protein product is CASSQDGASGGHEQFF.

The chain combines TRBV6-1 with TRBJ1-2; the D gene is possibly TRBD1 (6 bases). CDR3 size: 15 residues. CDR1 is MNHNS and CDR2 is SASEGT in the germline V gene. Trimming left V 8 bases short and J 6 bases short, with 22 bases between. This CDR3 reads CASDTGEGGIDGYTF. For the CDR3, the DNA is TGTGCCAGCGATACTGGAGAGGGGGGGATCGATGGCTACACCTTC.